Presented here are 16 T cell receptor beta chains from one specimen sequenced in a study of blood T cell repertoires in COVID-19. Clones were read by immunoSEQ multiplex PCR, and TCRdb kept only the in-frame ones, dropping some. The data show 210,000 or so clones, almost 90% seen once. The sequenced sample consisted of peripheral blood. The receptors were gathered from a woman aged 55-69 years with acute or convalescent COVID-19.

The chain recombines TRBV21-1 with TRBJ2-7; the table's D gene call, TRBD1, was not cross checked with the DNA. TRBV21-1 is a recognized pseudogene. CDR3 size: 12 residues. The CDR3 nucleotides are TGTGCCAGCACCTCGGACACCCACGAGCAGTACTTC. Translated: CASTSDTHEQYF.

The V call is TRBV19, the J call TRBJ1-1; D remains ambiguous. This CDR3 region has 15 residues. Germline V gives CDR1 LNHDA, CDR2 SQIVND (reference sequence). The V end lost 4 bases, the J end lost 2 bases, and 14 bases lay between the germline ends. The CDR3 spells CASSTNPELNTEAFF. The CDR3 bases are TGTGCCAGTAGTACCAATCCCGAACTAAACACTGAAGCTTTCTTT.

V is TRBV7-8 and J is TRBJ2-3, with 13 bases that match TRBD2. The CDR3 extends over 19 amino acids. CDR1 is SGHVS and CDR2 is FQNEAQ in the germline V gene. J gave up 0 bases and V 5 bases, and 11 bases lay outside the gene matches. CDR3 coding DNA: TGTGCCAGCAGCGCCACAGGACTAGCGGGAGCTACTAGCACAGATACGCAGTATTTT. This encodes CASSATGLAGATSTDTQYF.

The CDR3 region is CASSSPAGTGGVEGYTF. In DNA form, the CDR3 reads TGTGCCAGCAGTTCCCCCGCCGGGACAGGGGGAGTCGAGGGCTACACCTTC. The rearrangement links TRBV28 to TRBJ1-2; 11 positions agree with TRBD1. CDR3 length: 17 amino acids. Germline V lookup: CDR1 MDHEN, CDR2 SYDVKM. Losses at the gene ends were 4 bases for V and 8 bases for J; bases not matched to a gene: 15.

The rearrangement joins TRBV5-1 to TRBJ1-5; no definite D call. The CDR3 consists of 14 residues. Trimming cost V 0 bases and J 3 bases, with 7 bases left between them. Germline values: CDR1 SGHRS, CDR2 YFSETQ. The CDR3 region is CASSLVGYNQPQHF. The CDR3 DNA reads as TGCGCCAGCAGCTTGGTCGGTTACAATCAGCCCCAGCATTTT.

The chain links TRBV7-2 to TRBJ2-5; TRBD2 matches at 9 bases. CDR3 size: 16 residues. The V gene end was trimmed by 5 bases and the J gene end by 4 bases; junction bases not matched to a gene: 11. CDR1 is SGHTA, CDR2 FQGNSA, per germline. This chain's CDR3 is CASSPQGVLAGETQYF. The CDR3 coding sequence is TGTGCCAGCAGCCCCCAGGGGGTACTAGCGGGAGAGACCCAGTACTTC.

The DNA for the CDR3 is TGCGCCAGCAGTGGGGGGGCGAACACCGGGGAGCTGTTTTTT. The encoded protein is CASSGGANTGELFF. The chain links TRBV5-1 to TRBJ2-2; 7 bases map to TRBD2. Trimming removed 5 bases from V and 0 bases from J; junction bases left unmatched: 1. Germline CDR1 SGHRS, CDR2 YFSETQ. The CDR3 spans 14 residues.

This clone was detected a few times. The chain couples TRBV18 to TRBJ2-7; D is unclear. The CDR3 is 16 residues long. The V gene lost 2 bases and the J gene lost 3 bases, with 17 bases spanning the gap. From germline, CDR1 is KGHSH and CDR2 LQKENI. CDR3 protein: CASSPRPLSTIYEQYF. The DNA for the CDR3 is TGTGCCAGCTCACCAAGGCCACTCTCCACTATCTACGAGCAGTACTTC.

V gene TRBV5-1 combines with J gene TRBJ1-4, with 7 bases identical to TRBD1. Germline V gives CDR1 SGHRS, CDR2 YFSETQ. Trimming cost V 0 bases and J 4 bases; bases outside gene matches: 3. The CDR3 has 15 residues. The CDR3 is CASSLDGTVNEKLFF. CDR3 bases: TGCGCCAGCAGCTTGGACGGGACAGTTAATGAAAAACTGTTTTTT.

The rearrangement links TRBV6-1 to TRBJ1-4; D is unresolved. Trimming took off 2 bases at V and 15 bases at J, with 13 bases between the two ends. The CDR3 has 12 amino acids. The germline CDR1 and CDR2 sequences are MNHNS and SASEGT. In DNA, the CDR3 is TGTGCCAGCAGTGAACGGGAGAAAAGGGTGTTTTTT. Protein: CASSEREKRVFF.

A few counts support this clone. The chain combines TRBV2 with TRBJ1-4; D possibly corresponds to TRBD1 (6 bases). Germline V lookup: CDR1 SNHLY, CDR2 FYNNEI. The CDR3 loop spans 14 amino acids. Trimming stripped 3 bases from V and 3 bases from J, with 8 bases between. CDR3 residues: CASSDRTANEKLFF. The DNA of the CDR3 is TGTGCCAGCAGTGATAGGACAGCTAATGAAAAACTGTTTTTT.

CDR3 nucleotide sequence: TGTGCCAGCTCACCAGTGGCTAGCACAGATACGCAGTATTTT. This translates into CASSPVASTDTQYF. This chain links TRBV18 with TRBJ2-3; D uncertain. Germline CDR1 reads KGHSH; CDR2 reads LQKENI. V lost 2 bases and J 0 bases, leaving 6 bases between the germline ends. The CDR3 is 14 amino acids.

The gene calls are TRBV6-5 and TRBJ2-7; maybe TRBD1 (6 bases). Germline CDR1 reads MNHEY; CDR2 reads SVGAGI. The CDR3 contains 13 residues. V was trimmed by 5 bases and J by 6 bases, leaving 14 bases between them. The CDR3 here is CASSPEGGGEQYF. The DNA for the CDR3 is TGTGCCAGCAGTCCCGAAGGGGGTGGCGAGCAGTACTTC.

The genes are TRBV27 and TRBJ1-1; D might be TRBD1 (5 bases). Germline CDR1 reads MNHEY; CDR2 reads SMNVEV (reference sequence). This CDR3 region has 13 residues. V shed 8 bases and J shed 1 base, with 11 bases lying between them. CDR3: CASLGQANTEAFF. The CDR3 DNA follows: TGTGCCAGCCTCGGACAAGCGAACACTGAAGCTTTCTTT.

The chain is built from TRBV6-5 and TRBJ1-1; 8 bases align to TRBD1. The V gene end was trimmed by 10 bases and the J gene end by 4 bases; junction bases not matched to a gene: 11. The CDR3 has 14 amino acids. Germline CDR1 reads MNHEY; CDR2 reads SVGAGI. This CDR3 is CATPPRQGSTEAFF. CDR3 bases: TGTGCCACTCCCCCTAGACAGGGGAGCACTGAAGCTTTCTTT.

The V call is TRBV5-1, the J call TRBJ2-3; TRBD2 matches at 10 bases. Trimming cost V 0 bases and J 0 bases; bases outside gene matches: 1. The germline V gene has CDR1 SGHRS and CDR2 YFSETQ. The CDR3 has 16 amino acids. In DNA, the CDR3 is TGCGCCAGCAGCTTGGAGACTAGCGGGAGCACAGATACGCAGTATTTT. Translation: CASSLETSGSTDTQYF.